This T cell receptor (beta chain) was captured by sequencing in a study of blood T cell repertoires in COVID-19. Study details: Collection of acute and convalescent COVID-19 samples took place in the United States, Italy and Spain. PBMCs, B-cell-depleted T cells, or T cells provided the cDNA or gDNA that made up the material.

Authors' data handling: Amplifying reference gene primers gave estimates of nucleated cell counts. Generated by immunoSEQ multiplex PCR, the TCRdb table keeps only in-frame clones and is missing some. V, J and clone size reflect that table, while D and trimming were determined from the DNA. The sample includes 95,000 to 110,000 clones, approximately 81% of them seen just once. Only a few counts were recorded for this clone. The CDR3 has 14 residues. V lost 7 bases, J lost 2 bases, and 5 bases stayed unmatched. The germline gives CDR1 GTSNPN, CDR2 SVGIG (reference sequence). Material for sequencing was peripheral blood. The chain has TRBV30 and TRBJ1-5, with 10 positions matching TRBD1. This clonotype was obtained from a human donor in a cohort sampled during active COVID-19. This CDR3 is CAFRDRGGNQPQHF. The CDR3 DNA sequence: TGTGCCTTCCGGGACAGGGGAGGCAATCAGCCCCAGCATTTT. The full variable domain, completed using reference TRBV30 and TRBJ1-5, is SQTIHQWPATLVQPVGSPLSLECTVEGTSNPNLYWYRQAAGRGLQLLFYSVGIGQISSEVPQNLSASRPQDRQFILSSKKLLLSDSGFYLCAFRDRGGNQPQHFGDGTRLSIL.